The 29 T cell receptor beta chains below all came from one sample that was sequenced in a study of T cells in Graves' hyperthyroidism and ophthalmopathy (dated by TCRdb to the late 2010s). Library preparation used multiplex PCR. TCRdb names Illumina HiSeq 2000 as the instrument used. The TCR beta CDR3 regions were amplified from the RNA transcripts. A first-round RT-PCR of the TCR CDR3 used the HTBI primer set with the Qiagen OneStep RT-PCR kit. TCRdb cleaned the public reads at Q25 with fastp, built clones with MiXCR and kept in-frame beta chains. Rows with a matching CDR3 protein are joined into one entry that keeps the most common DNA and genes. The sample contains around 280,000 distinct CDR3 sequences, roughly 14% of them found a single time. Clones ranked in the top ten supply about 8% of the sample. Material for sequencing was blood. These TCRs come from a young woman with Graves' hyperthyroidism that later progressed to Graves' ophthalmopathy.

The chain employs TRBV19 and TRBJ1-2; D ambiguous. V lost 0 bases and J lost 8, with 19 bases in between. The CDR3 totals 16 residues. Looked up from germline, CDR1 is LNHDA and CDR2 is SQIVND (reference sequence). CDR3 residues: CASSIDQATATGGYTF. CDR3 DNA: TGTGCCAGTAGTATAGATCAGGCCACAGCGACGGGCGGCTACACCTTC.

This clonotype was counted at least ten times. The chain uses TRBV12-3 or TRBV12-4 and TRBJ2-1, with D hard to call. The CDR3 has 11 residues. V lost 7 bases to trimming and J lost 9 bases, with 10 bases between them. The CDR3 DNA is TGTGCCAGCACCTTAGTGGCTGAGCAGTTCTTC. Its protein product is CASTLVAEQFF.

This clonotype was counted many times. The J gene is TRBJ2-2, the V gene TRBV12-3 or TRBV12-4; no firm D call. The CDR3 loop spans 15 amino acids. Trimming stripped 3 bases from V and 6 bases from J, with 14 bases between. The CDR3 reads CASSFGQIGPGELFF. CDR3 in DNA: TGTGCCAGCAGTTTCGGTCAAATCGGCCCCGGGGAGCTGTTTTTT.

This clonotype was observed at least ten times. The chain has TRBV7-2 and TRBJ2-2; 11 nucleotides align to TRBD1. With V trimmed by 5 bases and J by 7 bases, 12 bases remained unmatched. Germline-derived CDR1 and CDR2 are SGHTA and FQGNSA. The CDR3 length is 17 residues. The DNA of the CDR3 is TGTGCCAGCAGCCCCTACCTCGGACAGGGGGCCGACGGGGAGCTGTTTTTT. This sequence encodes CASSPYLGQGADGELFF.

This clonotype was seen a handful of times. The rearrangement joins TRBV6-1 to TRBJ2-1; possible D gene TRBD1, 6 bases. V gave up 9 bases and J gave up 3 bases, with 15 bases separating them. The CDR3 runs 14 residues. Germline assignment: CDR1 MNHNS and CDR2 SASEGT. CDR3 loop: CASSLGAGYNEQFF. The CDR3 region has the DNA TGTGCCAGTTCGTTGGGGGCCGGCTACAATGAGCAGTTCTTC.

There are a few counts of this clonotype. A much larger clone differs from this one at a single base, so this may be a read error. The chain carries TRBV27 and TRBJ1-4, with no clear D. Germline V gene sequence: CDR1 MNHEY, CDR2 SMNVEV (reference sequence). The CDR3 is 14 amino acids. CDR3 in DNA: TGTGCCAGCAGTTCGGGCGCGGCTAATGAAGAACTGTTTTTT. This gives the protein CASSSGAANEELFF.

The sample holds many counts of this clonotype. The chain couples TRBV6-6 to TRBJ2-5; D perhaps matches TRBD2 (6 bases). The germline V and J ends were trimmed by 0 bases and 1 base, with 12 bases remaining between them. The CDR3 covers 16 residues. Germline-derived CDR1 and CDR2 are MNHNY and SVGAGI (reference sequence). The CDR3: CASSYSEDYSQETQYF. CDR3 coding DNA: TGTGCCAGCAGTTACTCGGAGGACTACTCCCAAGAGACCCAGTACTTC.

This clonotype was counted many times. The J gene is TRBJ2-3, the V gene TRBV3-1; no firm D call. The CDR3 extends over 16 amino acids. Germline V gene lookup returns CDR1 LGHDT and CDR2 YNNKEL (reference sequence). V dropped 1 base and J dropped 3 bases, with 14 bases sitting between them. The CDR3: CASSQGLTVETDTQYF. The CDR3 DNA reads TGTGCCAGCAGCCAAGGTCTGACGGTAGAAACAGATACGCAGTATTTT.

This clonotype was recorded at least ten times. The rearrangement joins TRBV7-9 to TRBJ2-1; 9 bases map to TRBD2. The CDR3 has 18 amino acids. Germline V gene lookup returns CDR1 SEHNR and CDR2 FQNEAQ (reference sequence). V shed 1 base and J 5 bases; nucleotides not matched to a gene: 12. The chain's CDR3 is CASSLVSLSAGGHNEQFF. The CDR3 DNA follows: TGTGCCAGCAGCTTAGTCTCCCTGTCGGCGGGAGGGCACAATGAGCAGTTCTTC.

This clonotype occurred many times. This chain joins TRBV20-1 and TRBJ2-3; no clear D gene. The germline V and J ends were trimmed by 5 bases and 5 bases, with 17 bases remaining between them. CDR1 is DFQATT, CDR2 SNEGSKA, per germline (reference sequence). The CDR3 has 14 amino acids. This CDR3 reads CSASRPLVGDTQYF. Here the CDR3 DNA reads TGCAGTGCTTCTCGGCCTTTGGTCGGAGATACGCAGTATTTT.

This clonotype has at least ten counts. V and J are TRBV7-3 and TRBJ2-3; 10 positions match TRBD2. Per germline, CDR1 SGHTA and CDR2 FQGTGA. CDR3 length equals 15 residues. Trimming at V came to 4 bases and at J to 4 bases, leaving 5 bases not matched to a gene. CDR3 sequence reads: CASSSGLAAADTQYF. CDR3 DNA: TGTGCCAGCAGCTCAGGACTAGCGGCCGCAGATACGCAGTATTTT.

This clonotype has a count of ten or more. The chain joins TRBV6-1 to TRBJ1-1; D remains unclear. The CDR3 loop spans 14 amino acids. The germline CDR1 and CDR2 sequences are MNHNS and SASEGT. Trimming took 8 bases from V and 4 from J, leaving 17 bases between them. DNA for the CDR3: TGTGCCAGCGGCCATTCGGGTCGGAGCACTGAAGCTTTCTTT. This encodes CASGHSGRSTEAFF.

J is TRBJ1-1 and V is TRBV30; D is possibly TRBD1 (5 bases). Germline assignment: CDR1 GTSNPN and CDR2 SVGIG (reference sequence). Trimming stripped 2 bases from V and 4 bases from J, with 8 bases between. The CDR3 runs 12 residues. As DNA, the CDR3 is TGTGCCTGGAGTCGCGGGGGCACTGAAGCTTTCTTT. Encoded protein: CAWSRGGTEAFF.

A single count supports this clonotype. V and J are TRBV28 and TRBJ2-7, with D perhaps TRBD2 (5 bases). V was trimmed by 5 bases and J by 2 bases, leaving 13 bases between them. CDR3 size: 14 residues. Germline CDR1 MDHEN, CDR2 SYDVKM. In nucleotides, the CDR3 is TGTGCCAGCAGTATACCGGGATCAACCTACGAGCAGTACTTC. Encoded protein: CASSIPGSTYEQYF.

This clonotype was seen many times. As DNA, the CDR3 is TGTGCCAGCAGCCCAGGGGTGGAGACCCAGTACTTC. Translated, it gives CASSPGVETQYF. The chain couples TRBV11-1 to TRBJ2-5; D perhaps matches TRBD1 (6 bases). Germline lookup yields CDR1 SGHAT and CDR2 FQDESV (reference sequence). The CDR3 runs 12 residues. V was shortened by 5 bases and J by 5 bases, with 9 bases between the two germline ends.

V and J are TRBV4-3 and TRBJ2-1, with 11 bases matching TRBD2. J was trimmed by 7 bases and V by 5 bases; bases with no gene match: 13. The CDR3 runs to 17 residues. From germline, CDR1 is LGHNA and CDR2 YSLEER. CDR3 in DNA: TGCGCCAGCAGCTACAACCCACTAGCGGGAGAGGGTAATGAGCAGTTCTTC. Its translation is CASSYNPLAGEGNEQFF.

At least ten counts were recorded for this clonotype. The chain has TRBV2 and TRBJ1-6, with 9 nucleotides matching TRBD1. The CDR3 is 15 amino acids. The junction had 9 bases not matched to a gene; V was cut back by 5 bases and J by 10 bases. From germline, CDR1 is SNHLY and CDR2 FYNNEI. CDR3 nucleotide sequence: TGTGCCAGCAGTTTACCGGGACAGGGAGGCTCACCCCTCCACTTT. Amino acid sequence: CASSLPGQGGSPLHF.

The chain links TRBV10-3 to TRBJ1-2; 8 bases are shared with TRBD1. CDR3 length: 11 residues. J was trimmed by 13 bases and V by 10 bases; bases with no gene match: 11. Germline CDR1 and CDR2: ENHRY and SYGVKD. CDR3 DNA sequence: TGTGCCACTTCGGACAGGGAGGCTATCACCTTC. Translated: CATSDREAITF.

This clonotype was picked up many times. The genes are TRBV28 and TRBJ1-4; maybe TRBD1 (6 bases). This CDR3 comprises 14 residues. The V gene's germline CDR1 is MDHEN and CDR2 SYDVKM. The ends were cut back, 8 bases at V and 7 bases at J, with 17 bases in the middle. CDR3 protein: CASGNRVGIEKLFF. The CDR3, as DNA: TGTGCCAGCGGGAACAGGGTCGGAATTGAAAAACTGTTTTTT.

This clonotype was seen ten or more times. The chain couples TRBV2 to TRBJ1-1, with D hard to call. CDR1 is SNHLY, CDR2 FYNNEI, per germline. Trimming cost V 7 bases and J 6 bases, with 18 bases left between them. CDR3 size: 14 residues. The CDR3 DNA reads as TGTGCCAGCATGGTCGTTGCGGAGTTATCTGAAGCTTTCTTT. It specifies CASMVVAELSEAFF.

This clonotype was picked up a small number of times. The V call is TRBV27, the J call TRBJ2-7; D is uncertain. Germline lookup yields CDR1 MNHEY and CDR2 SMNVEV (reference sequence). The CDR3 totals 15 residues. V was pared by 5 bases and J by 0 bases, with 14 bases between. CDR3 sequence: CASSGRTSGSYEQYF. In DNA, the CDR3 is TGTGCCAGCAGTGGACGGACCAGTGGCTCCTACGAGCAGTACTTC.

This clonotype was seen a handful of times. The gene calls are TRBV5-6 and TRBJ1-4; no clear D. The V gene's germline CDR1 is SGHDT and CDR2 YYEEEE. The CDR3 is made up of 16 amino acids. Trimming took 2 bases from V and 0 from J, leaving 11 bases between them. CDR3 loop: CASSLKIMTTNEKLFF. The CDR3 DNA reads as TGTGCCAGCAGCTTAAAGATAATGACAACTAATGAAAAACTGTTTTTT.

This clonotype was recorded many times. This chain links TRBV3-1 with TRBJ2-1, with 8 positions matching TRBD2. Trimming at V came to 4 bases and at J to 10 bases, leaving 9 bases not matched to a gene. Germline lookup yields CDR1 LGHDT and CDR2 YNNKEL (reference sequence). The CDR3 contains 14 residues. The CDR3 nucleotides read TGTGCCAGCAGCCTGGCCTCTAGCGGGCAGGAGCAGTTCTTC. Translation: CASSLASSGQEQFF.

The chain uses TRBV13 and TRBJ2-3; D uncertain. The CDR3 sequence is 15 residues long. Trimming cost V 0 bases and J 4 bases, with 11 bases left between them. Germline V gene lookup returns CDR1 PRHDT and CDR2 FYEKMQ (reference sequence). As DNA, the CDR3 is TGTGCCAGCAGCTTAGGAGGCAGCTCCTCAGATACGCAGTATTTT. Protein product: CASSLGGSSSDTQYF.

This sequence joins TRBV9 and TRBJ2-7, with 10 positions matching TRBD2. CDR1 SGDLS and CDR2 YYNGEE come from the germline V gene. The CDR3 has 14 amino acids. V gave up 4 bases and J gave up 5 bases; unmatched junction bases: 6. This CDR3 reads CASSLPSGGDEQYF. CDR3 bases: TGTGCCAGCAGCCTTCCTAGCGGGGGTGACGAGCAGTACTTC. The full variable domain, in which reference TRBV9 and TRBJ2-7 provide the parts outside the CDR3, is DSGVTQTPKHLITATGQRVTLRCSPRSGDLSVYWYQQSLDQGLQFLIQYYNGEERAKGNILERFSAQQFPDLHSELNLSSLELGDSALYFCASSLPSGGDEQYFGPGTRLTVT.

This clonotype was detected many times. The V gene is TRBV27, the J gene TRBJ2-7, with 11 nucleotides matching TRBD2. The CDR3 covers 15 residues. The germline V gene encodes CDR1 MNHEY and CDR2 SMNVEV (reference sequence). V lost 2 bases, J lost 7 bases, and 7 bases stayed unmatched. DNA of the CDR3: TGTGCCAGCAGTTTAGGGACTAGCGGACCCAGAGAGCAGTACTTC. Its protein product is CASSLGTSGPREQYF.

There are many counts of this clonotype. J is TRBJ2-1 and V is TRBV20-1; 13 bases are shared with TRBD2. Germline CDR1 reads DFQATT; CDR2 reads SNEGSKA (reference sequence). The CDR3 loop spans 18 amino acids. V shed 0 bases, J shed 3 bases, and the junction held 8 bases outside the gene matches. CDR3 nucleotides: TGCAGTGCTAGAGAGGGGACTAGCGGGGAGATTTTCTACAATGAGCAGTTCTTC. Its translation: CSAREGTSGEIFYNEQFF.

The rearrangement uses TRBV29-1 and TRBJ1-3; D is unclear. CDR3 length: 13 residues. V was trimmed by 7 bases and J by 6 bases, leaving 16 bases between them. Germline V lookup: CDR1 SQVTM, CDR2 ANQGSEA. The CDR3 reads CSGASPDLNTIYF. The CDR3 bases are TGCAGCGGTGCTAGCCCTGATTTAAACACCATATATTTT.

This clonotype was counted between two and nine times. This could be a read error, since a much larger clone is one nucleotide away. J is TRBJ2-2 and V is TRBV7-4; the match to TRBD2 covers 11 bases. Germline CDR1 reads SGHVT; CDR2 reads SQSDAQ. V lost 5 bases and J lost 4; bases outside the gene matches: 3. The CDR3 totals 15 residues. CDR3 sequence reads: CASSQTSGTTGELFF. CDR3 in DNA: TGTGCCAGCAGCCAGACTAGCGGGACCACCGGGGAGCTGTTTTTT.